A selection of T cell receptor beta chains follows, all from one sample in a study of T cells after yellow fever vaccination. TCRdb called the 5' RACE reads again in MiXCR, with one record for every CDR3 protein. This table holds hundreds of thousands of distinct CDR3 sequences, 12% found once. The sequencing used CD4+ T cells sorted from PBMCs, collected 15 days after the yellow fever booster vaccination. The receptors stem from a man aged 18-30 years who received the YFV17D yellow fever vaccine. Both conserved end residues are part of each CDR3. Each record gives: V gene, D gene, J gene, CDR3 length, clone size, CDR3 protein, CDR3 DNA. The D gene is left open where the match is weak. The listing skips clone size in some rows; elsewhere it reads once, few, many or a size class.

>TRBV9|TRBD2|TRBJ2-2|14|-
CASSPRTSSGELFF
TGTGCCAGCAGCCCAAGGACTAGTTCCGGGGAGCTGTTTTTT
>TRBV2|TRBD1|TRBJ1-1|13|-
CASTGQGGTEAFF
TGTGCCAGCACGGGACAGGGGGGGACTGAAGCTTTCTTT
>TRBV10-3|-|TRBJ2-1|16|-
CAISESLGAGLNEQFF
TGTGCCATCAGTGAGTCGTTAGGTGCTGGGTTGAATGAGCAGTTCTTC
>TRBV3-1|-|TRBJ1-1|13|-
CASSPPARVEAFF
TGTGCCAGCAGCCCCCCCGCGAGGGTTGAAGCTTTCTTT
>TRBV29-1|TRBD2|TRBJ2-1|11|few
CSVAGGVGGIF
TGCAGCGTTGCGGGAGGGGTAGGTGGTATCTTC
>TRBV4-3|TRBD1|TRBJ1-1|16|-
CASSQDWVDRVPEAFF
TGCGCCAGCAGCCAAGATTGGGTAGACAGGGTTCCTGAAGCTTTCTTT
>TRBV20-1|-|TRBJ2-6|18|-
CSASLVSARLSGANVLTF
TGCAGTGCTAGTTTAGTATCCGCTCGTCTCTCTGGGGCCAACGTCCTGACTTTC
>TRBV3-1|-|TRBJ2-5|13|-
CASSRLGGTTQYF
TGTGCCAGCAGCCGACTCGGCGGTACGACCCAGTACTTC
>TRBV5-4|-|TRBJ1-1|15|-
CASSPYRAVNTEAFF
TGTGCCAGCAGCCCCTACAGGGCGGTAAACACTGAAGCTTTCTTT
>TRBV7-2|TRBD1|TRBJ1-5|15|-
CASSLDAGGGQPQHF
TGTGCCAGCAGCTTAGATGCAGGGGGAGGACAGCCCCAGCATTTT
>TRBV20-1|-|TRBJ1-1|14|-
CSAREPAMNTEAFF
TGCAGTGCTAGAGAGCCAGCCATGAACACTGAAGCTTTCTTT
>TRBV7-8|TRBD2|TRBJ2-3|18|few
CASSLGGASGGGKDTQYF
TGTGCCAGCAGCTTAGGTGGGGCTAGCGGGGGGGGTAAAGATACGCAGTATTTT
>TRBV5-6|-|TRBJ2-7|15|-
CASSLYNPTTYEQYF
TGTGCCAGCAGCTTGTACAACCCTACAACCTACGAGCAGTACTTC
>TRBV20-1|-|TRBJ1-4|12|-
CSAIEGGLKLFF
TGCAGTGCCATAGAAGGAGGGCTGAAACTGTTTTTT
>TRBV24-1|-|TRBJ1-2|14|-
CATSDSEPFYGYTF
TGTGCCACCAGTGATTCGGAGCCTTTCTATGGCTACACCTTC
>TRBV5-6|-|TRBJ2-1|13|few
CASNRGPTNEQFF
TGTGCCAGCAACCGAGGACCGACAAATGAGCAGTTCTTC
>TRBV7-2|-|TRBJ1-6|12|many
CASRAQGSPLHF
TGTGCCAGCAGAGCGCAAGGGTCACCCCTCCACTTT
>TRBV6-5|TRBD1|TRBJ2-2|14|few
CASKAQGAAGELFF
TGTGCCAGCAAGGCACAGGGGGCCGCCGGGGAGCTGTTTTTT
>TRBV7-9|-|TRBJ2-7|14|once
CASSLDLQPYEQYF
TGTGCCAGCAGCTTAGACTTGCAGCCCTACGAGCAGTACTTC
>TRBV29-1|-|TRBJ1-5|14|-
CSVATETLNQPQHF
TGCAGCGTTGCGACAGAAACCCTCAATCAGCCCCAGCATTTT
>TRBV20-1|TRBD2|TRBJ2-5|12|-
CSGEERGGSQYF
TGCAGTGGGGAAGAGCGGGGGGGGTCCCAGTACTTC
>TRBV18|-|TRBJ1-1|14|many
CASSPSRGGTEAFF
TGTGCCAGCTCACCTTCTAGGGGCGGGACTGAAGCTTTCTTT
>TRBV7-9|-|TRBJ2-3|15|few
CASSPRIPGTDTQYF
TGTGCCAGCAGCCCGAGGATCCCGGGCACAGATACGCAGTATTTT
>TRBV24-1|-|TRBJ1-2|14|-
CATSDLAGRGGYTF
TGTGCCACCAGTGATTTGGCGGGGAGAGGCGGCTACACCTTC
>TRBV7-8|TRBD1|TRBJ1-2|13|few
CASSLDRQGGYTF
TGTGCCAGCAGCTTAGATCGACAGGGAGGCTACACCTTC
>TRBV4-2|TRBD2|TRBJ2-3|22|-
CASSQDIFLGTSGDPYTDTQYF
TGTGCCAGCAGCCAAGATATTTTTTTGGGGACTAGCGGGGACCCTTACACAGATACGCAGTATTTT
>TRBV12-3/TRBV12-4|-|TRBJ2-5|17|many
CASSPRDHRLNQETQYF
TGTGCCAGCAGCCCCCGGGACCATCGTTTGAACCAAGAGACCCAGTACTTC
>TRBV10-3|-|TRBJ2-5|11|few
CAIMEQETQYF
TGTGCCATCATGGAACAAGAGACCCAGTACTTC
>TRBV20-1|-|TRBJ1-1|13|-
CSASRDFNTEAFF
TGCAGTGCTTCCAGGGACTTTAACACTGAAGCTTTCTTT
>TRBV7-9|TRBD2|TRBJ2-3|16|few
CASSFGLAGGQDTQYF
TGTGCCAGCAGCTTCGGACTAGCGGGGGGGCAAGATACGCAGTATTTT
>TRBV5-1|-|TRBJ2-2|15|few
CASSLVQTNTGELFF
TGCGCCAGCAGCTTGGTACAAACGAACACCGGGGAGCTGTTTTTT
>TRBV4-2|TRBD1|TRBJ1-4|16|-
CASSQDRGVGSEKLFF
TGTGCCAGCAGCCAGGACAGGGGGGTCGGTTCTGAAAAACTGTTTTTT
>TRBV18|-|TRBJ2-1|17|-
CASSPRGPIEPYNEQFF
TGTGCCAGCTCACCAAGGGGCCCGATTGAGCCCTACAATGAGCAGTTCTTC
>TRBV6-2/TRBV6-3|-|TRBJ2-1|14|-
CASSLRGANNEQFF
TGTGCCAGCAGTTTAAGAGGGGCAAACAATGAGCAGTTCTTC
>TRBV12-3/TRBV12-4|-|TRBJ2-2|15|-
CASSLVLGNTGELFF
TGTGCCAGCAGTTTAGTCCTGGGGAACACCGGGGAGCTGTTTTTT
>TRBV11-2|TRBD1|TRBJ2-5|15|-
CASSRIAGTAETQYF
TGTGCCAGCAGCAGGATAGCCGGGACAGCCGAGACCCAGTACTTC
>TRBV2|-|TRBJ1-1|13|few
CAGRGDMNTEAFF
TGTGCCGGACGGGGGGACATGAACACTGAAGCTTTCTTT
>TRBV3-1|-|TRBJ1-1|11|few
CASSYMERAFF
TGTGCCAGCAGCTACATGGAGCGGGCTTTCTTT
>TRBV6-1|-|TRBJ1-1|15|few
CASSGYRYTNTEAFF
TGTGCCAGCAGTGGGTATCGATACACGAACACTGAAGCTTTCTTT
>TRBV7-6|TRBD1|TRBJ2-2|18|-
CASSLVGRGRSGSGELFF
TGTGCCAGCAGCTTAGTTGGCAGGGGGCGCTCCGGTTCCGGGGAGCTGTTTTTT
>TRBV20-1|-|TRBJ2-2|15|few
CSASRGGLDTGELFF
TGCAGTGCGTCACGGGGCGGCCTGGACACCGGGGAGCTGTTTTTT
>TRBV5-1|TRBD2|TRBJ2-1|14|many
CASSTGLAGAEQFF
TGCGCCAGCAGCACGGGACTAGCGGGGGCTGAGCAGTTCTTC
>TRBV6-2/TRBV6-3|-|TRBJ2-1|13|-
CASSYSPRDEQFF
TGTGCCAGCAGTTACTCCCCCCGGGATGAGCAGTTCTTC
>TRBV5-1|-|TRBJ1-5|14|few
CASSSGQGMEPQHF
TGCGCCAGCAGCTCTGGGCAGGGGATGGAGCCCCAGCATTTT